The 20 T cell receptor beta chains listed next were all sequenced from one sample in a study of blood T cell repertoires in COVID-19. The table came from immunoSEQ multiplex PCR; TCRdb's copy has only in-frame clones and leaves some out. The sample records roughly 340,000 clones, about 88% being singletons. Sequencing used peripheral blood. These receptor sequences come from a woman in her seventies with COVID-19, enrolled during active disease.

The chain employs TRBV23-1 and TRBJ1-4, with 8 bases lining up with TRBD1. TRBV23-1 is given ORF status, its function remaining uncertain. The V and J ends lost 3 bases and 3 bases, in that order; junction bases with no gene match: 15. This CDR3 has 19 amino acids. The DNA of the CDR3 is TGCGCCAGCAGTCATCAGGGGGCGCGGGGGTTTTGGTCTAATGAAAAACTGTTTTTT. Translating it yields CASSHQGARGFWSNEKLFF.

A few counts support this clone. The chain couples TRBV6-5 to TRBJ1-2; D is unclear. The CDR3 runs 13 residues. CDR1 is MNHEY, CDR2 SVGAGI, per germline. Trimming cost V 9 bases and J 4 bases, with 15 bases left between them. The CDR3 bases are TGTGCCAGTTCAAAGCATTCTCGCTATGGCTACACCTTC. Protein product: CASSKHSRYGYTF.

The chain has TRBV5-4 and TRBJ2-3; 10 nucleotides line up with TRBD2. The CDR3 runs 18 residues. Germline V gene data show CDR1 as SGHNT and CDR2 as YYREEE (reference sequence). V lost 0 bases, J lost 1 base, and 8 bases stayed unmatched. The CDR3 DNA reads TGTGCCAGCAGCTTGGAAGCGGGGGGGCCCTGGGGCACAGATACGCAGTATTTT. Translation gives CASSLEAGGPWGTDTQYF.

Here the CDR3 reads CASSQLGSREISTGELFF. Here the CDR3 DNA reads TGCGCCAGCAGTCAATTAGGCTCGAGGGAAATCAGCACCGGGGAGCTGTTTTTT. The chain recombines TRBV23-1 with TRBJ2-2; weak D call: TRBD2 (5 bases). TRBV23-1 falls under the ORF class, with uncertain function. The CDR3 extends over 18 amino acids. The germline V and J ends were trimmed by 1 base and 4 bases, with 19 bases remaining between them.

This rearrangement joins TRBV4-1 to TRBJ2-3; D is unresolved. This CDR3 contains 14 residues. Trimming removed 4 bases at V and 2 bases at J, with 10 bases between. The germline V gene encodes CDR1 MGHRA and CDR2 YSYEKL. CDR3 protein: CASSPPAYTDTQYF. The CDR3 DNA reads TGCGCCAGCAGCCCGCCAGCGTACACAGATACGCAGTATTTT.

The chain joins TRBV28 to TRBJ1-5; no clear D gene. The germline V gene encodes CDR1 MDHEN and CDR2 SYDVKM. The CDR3 spans 14 residues. Deletions cut 1 base from V and 1 base from J, with 5 bases between. CDR3 amino acids: CASSLSLSNQPQHF. CDR3 bases: TGTGCCAGCAGTTTATCACTGAGCAATCAGCCCCAGCATTTT.

The chain recombines TRBV7-2 with TRBJ2-2; possibly TRBD1 for D (6 bases). The CDR3 consists of 17 residues. Trimming shortened V by 0 bases and J by 5 bases, and 16 bases separated the two germline ends. Germline CDR1 reads SGHTA; CDR2 reads FQGNSA. In DNA form, the CDR3 reads TGTGCCAGCAGCTTAGCGGGGGCCAGGGTTGGAACCGGGGAGCTGTTTTTT. As protein: CASSLAGARVGTGELFF.

V gene TRBV28 combines with J gene TRBJ2-1; 15 nucleotides agree with TRBD2. Germline V lookup: CDR1 MDHEN, CDR2 SYDVKM. V lost 8 bases and J lost 4; bases outside the gene matches: 0. This CDR3 has 14 amino acids. The CDR3 is CASGTSGGYNEQFF. As DNA, the CDR3 is TGTGCCAGCGGGACTAGCGGGGGGTACAATGAGCAGTTCTTC. The full variable domain, completed using reference TRBV28 and TRBJ2-1, is DVKVTQSSRYLVKRTGEKVFLECVQDMDHENMFWYRQDPGLGLRLIYFSYDVKMKEKGDIPEGYSVSREKKERFSLILESASTNQTSMYLCASGTSGGYNEQFFGPGTRLTVL.

This chain joins TRBV9 and TRBJ2-5; 8 bases agree with TRBD2. From germline, CDR1 is SGDLS and CDR2 YYNGEE. The CDR3 totals 14 residues. J was trimmed by 4 bases and V by 4 bases; bases with no gene match: 6. As DNA, the CDR3 is TGTGCCAGCAGCTCCCCGGGACTAGGAGAGACCCAGTACTTC. It yields the protein CASSSPGLGETQYF.

Here the CDR3 reads CAQGQTQYF. DNA of the CDR3: TGTGCCCAGGGCCAGACCCAGTACTTC. The chain employs TRBV4-2 and TRBJ2-5; D is possibly TRBD1 (5 bases). Germline loops: CDR1 LGHNA, CDR2 YNFKEQ. CDR3 length: 9 amino acids. The V end was cut by 11 bases, the J end by 6 bases, with 7 bases between.

V and J are TRBV2 and TRBJ1-4; a possible D gene is TRBD1 (6 bases). The length of the CDR3 is 15 residues. The germline V gene encodes CDR1 SNHLY and CDR2 FYNNEI. V shed 8 bases and J shed 3 bases, with 16 bases lying between them. The CDR3 here is CASGARGGPNEKLFF. For the CDR3, the DNA is TGTGCCAGCGGGGCCCGGGGGGGCCCTAATGAAAAACTGTTTTTT.

The rearrangement joins TRBV7-2 to TRBJ2-1; 8 bases align to TRBD2. This CDR3 region has 16 residues. The J segment lost 4 bases and the V segment lost 4 bases, leaving 9 bases of the junction unmatched. Germline V gene sequence: CDR1 SGHTA, CDR2 FQGNSA. DNA of the CDR3: TGTGCCAGCAGCTCTCGGGGGGGCAGGCTATACAATGAGCAGTTCTTC. Protein sequence: CASSSRGGRLYNEQFF. Full variable domain (remainder filled in from reference TRBV7-2 and TRBJ2-1): GAGVSQSPSNKVTEKGKDVELRCDPISGHTALYWYRQSLGQGLEFLIYFQGNSAPDKSGLPSDRFSAERTGGSVSTLTIQRTQQEDSAVYLCASSSRGGRLYNEQFFGPGTRLTVL.

V is TRBV2 and J is TRBJ2-5, with D possibly matching TRBD2 (5 bases). The germline CDR1 and CDR2 sequences are SNHLY and FYNNEI. Trimming cost V 3 bases and J 5 bases, with 16 bases left between them. CDR3 length: 15 amino acids. The chain's CDR3 is CASSEFGDSFETQYF. CDR3 in DNA: TGTGCCAGCAGTGAGTTCGGGGATAGTTTTGAGACCCAGTACTTC.

The rearrangement links TRBV11-1 to TRBJ1-1; no reliable D call. The length of the CDR3 is 13 residues. V was clipped by 3 bases and J by 0 bases, with 5 bases between them. In germline, CDR1 is SGHAT, CDR2 FQDESV (reference sequence). This CDR3 is CASSFVMNTEAFF. CDR3 coding DNA: TGTGCCAGCAGCTTTGTCATGAACACTGAAGCTTTCTTT. The complete variable domain, with remaining parts taken from reference TRBV11-1 and TRBJ1-1, reads EAEVAQSPRYKITEKSQAVAFWCDPISGHATLYWYRQILGQGPELLVQFQDESVVDDSQLPKDRFSAERLKGVDSTLKIQPAELGDSAMYLCASSFVMNTEAFFGQGTRLTVV.

V and J are TRBV5-1 and TRBJ2-3; the D gene is possibly TRBD2 (5 bases). The germline V gene has CDR1 SGHRS and CDR2 YFSETQ. The CDR3 is 14 amino acids. The V gene lost 0 bases and the J gene lost 2 bases, with 7 bases spanning the gap. In DNA, the CDR3 is TGCGCCAGCAGCTTGGGCGGGTTCACAGATACGCAGTATTTT. Amino acid sequence: CASSLGGFTDTQYF.

The chain carries TRBV19 and TRBJ2-6, with 10 bases that match TRBD1. With 4 bases clipped from V and 4 bases from J, the junction kept 4 bases outside the gene matches. This CDR3 has 16 amino acids. The germline V gene encodes CDR1 LNHDA and CDR2 SQIVND (reference sequence). In DNA form, the CDR3 reads TGTGCCAGTAGTAGACAGGGGGCGATGGGGGCCAACGTCCTGACTTTC. Its translation is CASSRQGAMGANVLTF.

This chain joins TRBV1 and TRBJ1-1; the table's D call of TRBD1 was not tested on the DNA. TRBV1 is annotated as a pseudogene. This CDR3 spans 16 amino acids. The CDR3, as DNA: TGCACCAGCAGCCAAGATGAGGGACAGGGGGTGACTGAAGCTTTCTTT. This codes for CTSSQDEGQGVTEAFF.

The chain links TRBV29-1 to TRBJ1-2, with TRBD1 as a possible D gene (6 bases). The length of the CDR3 is 11 residues. Germline CDR1 is SQVTM and CDR2 is ANQGSEA. CDR3 loop: CSGAGDYGYTF. CDR3 in DNA: TGCAGTGGAGCAGGGGACTATGGCTACACCTTC.

The chain joins TRBV19 to TRBJ1-6; no definite D call. Germline V lookup: CDR1 LNHDA, CDR2 SQIVND (reference sequence). The length of the CDR3 is 15 residues. Trimming shortened V by 3 bases and J by 4 bases, and 10 bases separated the two germline ends. The CDR3 DNA is TGTGCCAGTAGTATTGCCGGCGGATATAATTCACCCCTCCACTTT. Its protein product is CASSIAGGYNSPLHF. Full variable domain (rest looked up from reference TRBV19 and TRBJ1-6): DGGITQSPKYLFRKEGQNVTLSCEQNLNHDAMYWYRQDPGQGLRLIYYSQIVNDFQKGDIAEGYSVSREKKESFPLTVTSAQKNPTAFYLCASSIAGGYNSPLHFGNGTRLTVT.

The chain employs TRBV29-1 and TRBJ2-1; TRBD1 agrees at 10 bases. Losses at the gene ends were 5 bases for V and 6 bases for J; bases not matched to a gene: 7. The germline CDR1 and CDR2 sequences are SQVTM and ANQGSEA. CDR3 length: 14 amino acids. CDR3 protein: CSVLGTGAANEQFF. The CDR3 DNA reads as TGCAGCGTTCTTGGGACAGGGGCTGCCAATGAGCAGTTCTTC.